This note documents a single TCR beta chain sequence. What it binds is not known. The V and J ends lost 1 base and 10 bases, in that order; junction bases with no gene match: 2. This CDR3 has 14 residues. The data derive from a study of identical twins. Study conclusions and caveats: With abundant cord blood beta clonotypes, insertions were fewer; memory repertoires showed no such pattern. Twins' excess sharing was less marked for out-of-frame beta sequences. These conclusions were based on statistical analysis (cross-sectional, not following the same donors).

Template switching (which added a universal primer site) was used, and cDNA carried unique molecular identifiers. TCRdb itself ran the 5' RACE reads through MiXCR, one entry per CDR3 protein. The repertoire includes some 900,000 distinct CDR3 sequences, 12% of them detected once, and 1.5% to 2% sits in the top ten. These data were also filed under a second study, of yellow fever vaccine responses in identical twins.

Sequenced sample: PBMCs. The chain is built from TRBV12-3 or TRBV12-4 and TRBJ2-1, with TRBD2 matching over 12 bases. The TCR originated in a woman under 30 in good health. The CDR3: CASSLGTSGEEQFF. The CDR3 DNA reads TGTGCCAGCAGTTTAGGGACTAGCGGGGAGGAGCAGTTCTTC.